This TCR beta chain emerged from a study of blood T cell repertoires in COVID-19. The CDR3 consists of 18 residues. Germline CDR1 and CDR2: MNHNS and SASEGT. J was trimmed by 5 bases and V by 4 bases; bases with no gene match: 16. Source study methods: For nucleated cells, counts were estimated from reference gene primer amplification. Assay used: immunoSEQ multiplex PCR; TCRdb lists only in-frame clones, some missing. Clonal size and the V and J genes are those of that table, whereas D and trimming came from the DNA. The table records roughly 79,000 clones, 84% of them present only once. This TCR was sampled from a man aged 50-59 years with acute or convalescent COVID-19. The sequencing sample was made of peripheral blood. The chain joins TRBV6-1 to TRBJ2-3; the match to TRBD2 covers 9 bases. The DNA of the CDR3 is TGTGCCAGCAGTGCTATCAGGCGGGAGGGGCACAGGGTAGATACGCAGTATTTT. This translates into CASSAIRREGHRVDTQYF.